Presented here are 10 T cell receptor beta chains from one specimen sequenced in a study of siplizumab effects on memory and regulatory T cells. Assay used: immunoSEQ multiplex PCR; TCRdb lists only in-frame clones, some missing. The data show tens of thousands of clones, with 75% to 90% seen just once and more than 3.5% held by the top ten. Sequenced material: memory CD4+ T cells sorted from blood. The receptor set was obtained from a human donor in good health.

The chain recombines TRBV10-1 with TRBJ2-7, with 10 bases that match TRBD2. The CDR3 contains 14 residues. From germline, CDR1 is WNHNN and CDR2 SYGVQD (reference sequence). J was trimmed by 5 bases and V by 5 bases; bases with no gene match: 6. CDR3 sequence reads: CASSSGRARDEQYF. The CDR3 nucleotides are TGCGCCAGCAGTAGCGGGAGGGCCCGGGACGAGCAGTACTTC.

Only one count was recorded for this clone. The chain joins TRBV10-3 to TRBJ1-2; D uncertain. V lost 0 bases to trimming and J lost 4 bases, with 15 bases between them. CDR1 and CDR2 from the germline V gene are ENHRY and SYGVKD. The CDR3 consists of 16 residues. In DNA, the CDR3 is TGTGCCATCAGTGAGTCAGGTATAGCGGGGATCTATGGCTACACCTTC. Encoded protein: CAISESGIAGIYGYTF.

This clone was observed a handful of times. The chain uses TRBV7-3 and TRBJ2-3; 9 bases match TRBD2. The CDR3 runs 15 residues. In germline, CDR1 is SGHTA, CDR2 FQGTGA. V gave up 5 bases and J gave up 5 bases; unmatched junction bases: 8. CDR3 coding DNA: TGTGCCAGCAGCCTACCGACTAGCGGCAAAGATACGCAGTATTTT. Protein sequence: CASSLPTSGKDTQYF.

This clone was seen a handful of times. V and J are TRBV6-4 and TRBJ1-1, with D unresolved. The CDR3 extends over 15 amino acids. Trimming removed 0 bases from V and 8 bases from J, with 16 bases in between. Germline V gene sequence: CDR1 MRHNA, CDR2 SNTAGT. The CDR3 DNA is TGTGCCAGCAGTGACTCTGCAAGATCGACTAGGGAAGCTTTCTTT. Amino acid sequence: CASSDSARSTREAFF.

The CDR3 bases are TGCGCCAGCAGTAAGGGACGGACCCCTTACGAGCAGTACTTC. Its translation is CASSKGRTPYEQYF. The rearrangement uses TRBV23-1 and TRBJ2-7; D assignment may be TRBD1 or TRBD2 (5 bases each). TRBV23-1 is classed as an ORF, of uncertain function. V lost 5 bases and J lost 4, with 15 bases in between. This CDR3 is built from 14 residues.

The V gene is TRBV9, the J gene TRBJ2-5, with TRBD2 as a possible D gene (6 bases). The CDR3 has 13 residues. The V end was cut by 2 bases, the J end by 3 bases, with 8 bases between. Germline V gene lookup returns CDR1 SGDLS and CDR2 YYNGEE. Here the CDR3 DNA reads TGTGCCAGCAGCGTCACGGGAGAAGAGACCCAGTACTTC. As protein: CASSVTGEETQYF.

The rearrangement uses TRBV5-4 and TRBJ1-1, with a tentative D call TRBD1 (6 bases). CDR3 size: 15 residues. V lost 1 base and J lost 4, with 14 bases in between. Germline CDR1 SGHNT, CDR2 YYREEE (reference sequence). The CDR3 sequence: CASSLPPGQSTEAFF. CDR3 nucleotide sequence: TGTGCCAGCAGCTTGCCTCCTGGACAGAGCACTGAAGCTTTCTTT.

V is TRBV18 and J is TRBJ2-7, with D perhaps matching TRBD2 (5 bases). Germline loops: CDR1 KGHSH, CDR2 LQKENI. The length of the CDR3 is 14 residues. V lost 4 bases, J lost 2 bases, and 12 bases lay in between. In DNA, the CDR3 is TGTGCCAGCTCACTGGGAGCCCAAACCTACGAGCAGTACTTC. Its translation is CASSLGAQTYEQYF.

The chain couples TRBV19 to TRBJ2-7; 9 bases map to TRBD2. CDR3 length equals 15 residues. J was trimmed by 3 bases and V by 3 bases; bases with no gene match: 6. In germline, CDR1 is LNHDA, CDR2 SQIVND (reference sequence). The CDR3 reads CASSIAGGDGYEQYF. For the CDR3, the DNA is TGTGCCAGTAGTATTGCGGGGGGGGATGGCTACGAGCAGTACTTC.

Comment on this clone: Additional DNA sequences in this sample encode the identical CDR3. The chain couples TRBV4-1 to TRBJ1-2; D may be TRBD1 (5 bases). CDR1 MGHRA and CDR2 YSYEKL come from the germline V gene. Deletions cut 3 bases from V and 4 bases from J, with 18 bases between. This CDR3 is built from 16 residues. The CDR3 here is CASSQVPGQGFYGYTF. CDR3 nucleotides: TGCGCCAGCAGCCAGGTCCCGGGGCAGGGATTCTATGGCTACACCTTC.